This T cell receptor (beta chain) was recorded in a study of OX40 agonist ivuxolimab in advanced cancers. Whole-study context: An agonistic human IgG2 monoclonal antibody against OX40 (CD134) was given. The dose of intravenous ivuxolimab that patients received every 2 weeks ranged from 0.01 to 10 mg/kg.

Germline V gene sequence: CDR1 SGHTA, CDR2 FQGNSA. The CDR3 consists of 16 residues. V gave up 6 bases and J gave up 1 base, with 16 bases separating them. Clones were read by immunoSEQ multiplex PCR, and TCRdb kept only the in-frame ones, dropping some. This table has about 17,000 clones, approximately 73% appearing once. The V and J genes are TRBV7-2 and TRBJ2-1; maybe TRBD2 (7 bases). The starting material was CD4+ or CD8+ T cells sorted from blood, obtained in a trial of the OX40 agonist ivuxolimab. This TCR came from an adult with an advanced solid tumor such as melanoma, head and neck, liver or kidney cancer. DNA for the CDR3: TGTGCCAGCAGTTCGACAGGACTAGAATCCTACAATGAGCAGTTCTTC. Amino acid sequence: CASSSTGLESYNEQFF. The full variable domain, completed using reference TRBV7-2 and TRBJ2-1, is GAGVSQSPSNKVTEKGKDVELRCDPISGHTALYWYRQSLGQGLEFLIYFQGNSAPDKSGLPSDRFSAERTGGSVSTLTIQRTQQEDSAVYLCASSSTGLESYNEQFFGPGTRLTVL.